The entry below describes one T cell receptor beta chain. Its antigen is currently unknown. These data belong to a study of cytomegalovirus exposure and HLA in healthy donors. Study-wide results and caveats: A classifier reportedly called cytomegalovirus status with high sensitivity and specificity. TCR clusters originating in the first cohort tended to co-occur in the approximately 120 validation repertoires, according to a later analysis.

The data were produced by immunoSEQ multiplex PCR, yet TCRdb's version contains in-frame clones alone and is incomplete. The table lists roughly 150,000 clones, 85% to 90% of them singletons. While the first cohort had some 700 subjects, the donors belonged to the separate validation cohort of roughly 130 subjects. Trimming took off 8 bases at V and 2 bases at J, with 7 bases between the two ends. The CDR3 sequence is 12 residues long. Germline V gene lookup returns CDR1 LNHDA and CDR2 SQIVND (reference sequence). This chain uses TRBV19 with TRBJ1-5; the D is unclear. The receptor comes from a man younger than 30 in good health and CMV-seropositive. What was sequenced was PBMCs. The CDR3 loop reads CASGQGNQPQHF. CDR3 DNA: TGTGCCAGTGGCCAGGGCAATCAGCCCCAGCATTTT. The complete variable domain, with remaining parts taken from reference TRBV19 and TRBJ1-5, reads DGGITQSPKYLFRKEGQNVTLSCEQNLNHDAMYWYRQDPGQGLRLIYYSQIVNDFQKGDIAEGYSVSREKKESFPLTVTSAQKNPTAFYLCASGQGNQPQHFGDGTRLSIL.